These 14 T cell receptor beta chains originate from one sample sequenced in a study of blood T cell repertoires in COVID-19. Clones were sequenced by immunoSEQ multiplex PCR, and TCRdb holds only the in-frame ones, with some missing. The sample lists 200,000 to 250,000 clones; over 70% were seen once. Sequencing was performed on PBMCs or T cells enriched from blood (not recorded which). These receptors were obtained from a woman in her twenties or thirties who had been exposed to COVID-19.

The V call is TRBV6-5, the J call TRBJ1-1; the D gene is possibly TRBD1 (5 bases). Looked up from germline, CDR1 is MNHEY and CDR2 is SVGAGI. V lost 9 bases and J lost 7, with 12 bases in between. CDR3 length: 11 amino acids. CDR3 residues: CASRRQFEAFF. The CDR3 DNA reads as TGTGCCAGTAGACGACAGTTTGAAGCTTTCTTT.

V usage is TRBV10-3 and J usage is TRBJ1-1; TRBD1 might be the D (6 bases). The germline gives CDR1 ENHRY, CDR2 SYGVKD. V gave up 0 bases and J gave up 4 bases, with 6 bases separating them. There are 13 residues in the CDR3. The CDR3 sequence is CAISESQGTEAFF. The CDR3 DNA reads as TGTGCCATCAGTGAGTCACAGGGCACTGAAGCTTTCTTT.

The CDR3 loop reads CASSSFRDRVTHEQFF. CDR3 nucleotide sequence: TGTGCCAGTAGTTCCTTCCGGGACAGGGTGACCCATGAGCAGTTCTTC. The gene calls are TRBV19 and TRBJ2-1, with TRBD1 matching over 9 bases. With 5 bases clipped from V and 8 bases from J, the junction kept 13 bases outside the gene matches. The CDR3 loop spans 16 amino acids. Germline CDR1 reads LNHDA; CDR2 reads SQIVND (reference sequence). Using reference TRBV19 and TRBJ2-1 for the parts outside the CDR3, the full variable domain is DGGITQSPKYLFRKEGQNVTLSCEQNLNHDAMYWYRQDPGQGLRLIYYSQIVNDFQKGDIAEGYSVSREKKESFPLTVTSAQKNPTAFYLCASSSFRDRVTHEQFFGPGTRLTVL.

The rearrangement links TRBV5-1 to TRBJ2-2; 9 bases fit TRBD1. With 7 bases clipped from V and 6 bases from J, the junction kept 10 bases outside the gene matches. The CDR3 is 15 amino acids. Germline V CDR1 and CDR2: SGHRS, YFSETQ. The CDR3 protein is CASRSPGQGPGELFF. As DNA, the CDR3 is TGCGCCAGCCGCTCCCCGGGACAGGGTCCCGGGGAGCTGTTTTTT.

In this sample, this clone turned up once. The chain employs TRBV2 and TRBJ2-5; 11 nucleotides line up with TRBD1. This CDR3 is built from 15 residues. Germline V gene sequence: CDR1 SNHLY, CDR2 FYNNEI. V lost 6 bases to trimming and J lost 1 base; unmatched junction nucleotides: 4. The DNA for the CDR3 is TGTGCCAGCAGGGGGGGACAGGGGGTCCAAGAGACCCAGTACTTC. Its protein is CASRGGQGVQETQYF.

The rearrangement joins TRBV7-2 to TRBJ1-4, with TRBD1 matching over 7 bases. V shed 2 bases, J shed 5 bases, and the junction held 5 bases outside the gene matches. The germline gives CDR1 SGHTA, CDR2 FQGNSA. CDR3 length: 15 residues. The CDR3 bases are TGTGCCAGCAGCTTAAGGGGGCGGGGAAATGAAAAACTGTTTTTT. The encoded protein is CASSLRGRGNEKLFF.

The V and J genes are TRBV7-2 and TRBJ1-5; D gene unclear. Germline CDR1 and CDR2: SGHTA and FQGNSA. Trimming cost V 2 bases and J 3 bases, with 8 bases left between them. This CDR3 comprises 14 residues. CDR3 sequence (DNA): TGTGCCAGCAGCTTAATCGGGTTCAATCAGCCCCAGCATTTT. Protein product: CASSLIGFNQPQHF.

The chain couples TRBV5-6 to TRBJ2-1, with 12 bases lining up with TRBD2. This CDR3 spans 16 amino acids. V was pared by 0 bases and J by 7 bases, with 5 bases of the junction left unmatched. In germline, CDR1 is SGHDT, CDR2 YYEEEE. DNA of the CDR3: TGTGCCAGCAGCTTGGTTCTAGCGGGGGGGACGAATGAGCAGTTCTTC. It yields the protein CASSLVLAGGTNEQFF.

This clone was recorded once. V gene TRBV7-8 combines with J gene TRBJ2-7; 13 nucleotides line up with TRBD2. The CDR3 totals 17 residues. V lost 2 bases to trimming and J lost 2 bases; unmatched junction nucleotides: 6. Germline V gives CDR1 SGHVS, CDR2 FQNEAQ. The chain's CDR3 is CASSLSGTSGVPYEQYF. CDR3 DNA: TGTGCCAGCAGCTTATCTGGGACTAGCGGGGTCCCCTACGAGCAGTACTTC.

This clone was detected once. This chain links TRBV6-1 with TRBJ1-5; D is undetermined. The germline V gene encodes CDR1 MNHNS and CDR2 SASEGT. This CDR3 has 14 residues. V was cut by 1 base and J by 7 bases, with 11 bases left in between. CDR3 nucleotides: TGTGCCAGCAGTGAAGGTGTCGGGGTGCAGCCCCAGCATTTT. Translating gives CASSEGVGVQPQHF.

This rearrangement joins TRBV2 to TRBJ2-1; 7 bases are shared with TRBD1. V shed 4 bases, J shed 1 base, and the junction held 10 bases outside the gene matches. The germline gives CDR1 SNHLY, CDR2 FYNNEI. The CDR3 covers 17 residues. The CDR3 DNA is TGTGCCAGCAGTGTCGACAGGGACGGAACTTCCTACAATGAGCAGTTCTTC. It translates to CASSVDRDGTSYNEQFF.

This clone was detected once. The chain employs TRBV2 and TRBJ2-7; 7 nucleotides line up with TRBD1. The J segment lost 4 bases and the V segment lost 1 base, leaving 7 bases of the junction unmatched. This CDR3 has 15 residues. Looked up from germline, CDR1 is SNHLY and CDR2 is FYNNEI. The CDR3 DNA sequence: TGTGCCAGCAGTGAAGTGGGACAGTCATTATACGAGCAGTACTTC. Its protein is CASSEVGQSLYEQYF.

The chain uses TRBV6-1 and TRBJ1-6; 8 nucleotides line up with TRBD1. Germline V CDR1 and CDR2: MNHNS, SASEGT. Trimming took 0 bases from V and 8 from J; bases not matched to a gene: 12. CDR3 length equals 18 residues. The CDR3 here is CASSEAWQGASPYSPLHF. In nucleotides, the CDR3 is TGTGCCAGCAGTGAAGCTTGGCAGGGGGCGTCCCCATATTCACCCCTCCACTTT.

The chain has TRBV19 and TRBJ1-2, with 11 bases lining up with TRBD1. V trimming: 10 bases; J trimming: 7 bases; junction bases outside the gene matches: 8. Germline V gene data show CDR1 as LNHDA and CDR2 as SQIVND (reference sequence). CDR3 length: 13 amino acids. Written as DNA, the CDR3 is TGTGCCATCGGGACAGGGGGTTTGTTTGGCTACACCTTC. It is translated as CAIGTGGLFGYTF.